The clone carrying this T cell receptor beta chain came up a few times. No antigen is known for it. Terminally differentiated effector memory CD45RA+ cells were left out of the naive CD8 fraction, which was CD45RO-negative and positively selected for CCR7. This CDR3 is 13 amino acids long. Germline loops: CDR1 SEHNR, CDR2 FQNEAQ (reference sequence). Trimming removed 1 base from V and 1 base from J, with 4 bases in between. Sequencing used immunoSEQ multiplex PCR; TCRdb keeps in-frame clones, though not all of them. The top ten clones hold 0.11% of a sample with some 630,000 clones, 95% to 97% of them seen once. The data derive from a study of shared clonotypes between healthy human individuals. Study outcomes and limitations: Memory subsets generally showed lower estimated richness than naive subsets. At large depth, rarefaction still showed sorted-subset sequencing to be incomplete.

The TCR was taken from a woman aged 25 to 39 in good health. V is TRBV7-9 and J is TRBJ1-2; D gene unclear. Sequencing input: naive CD8+ T cells sorted from blood. CDR3 sequence reads: CASSLGYNYGYTF. For the CDR3, the DNA is TGTGCCAGCAGCTTAGGATATAACTATGGCTACACCTTC.